The 25 T cell receptor beta chains listed next were all sequenced from one sample in a study of blood T cell repertoires in COVID-19. Clones were read by immunoSEQ multiplex PCR, and TCRdb kept only the in-frame ones, dropping some. The sample shows about 310,000 clones, 80% to 90% of them seen only once. Sequencing was done on a sample of peripheral blood. Receptor source: a man aged 45 to 65 with active or convalescent COVID-19.

This chain connects TRBV10-3 to TRBJ2-1, with 7 bases lining up with TRBD2. The CDR3 spans 18 residues. Germline lookup yields CDR1 ENHRY and CDR2 SYGVKD. Germline trimming cut 3 bases from V and 6 bases from J; bases unmatched to any gene: 17. CDR3 protein: CAISDTARGREGVNEQFF. CDR3 coding DNA: TGTGCCATCAGTGATACCGCGAGGGGCAGGGAGGGCGTCAATGAGCAGTTCTTC.

This clone was recorded only once. This chain connects TRBV29-1 to TRBJ1-1, with D perhaps matching TRBD1 (5 bases). The CDR3 is 12 residues long. In germline, CDR1 is SQVTM, CDR2 ANQGSEA. The V end was cut by 5 bases, the J end by 11 bases, with 18 bases between. The CDR3 DNA follows: TGCAGCGTTTGGTCGGGGGTTGAAGGGGCTTTCTTT. Translated, it gives CSVWSGVEGAFF. The whole variable domain, remainder taken from reference TRBV29-1 and TRBJ1-1, is SAVISQKPSRDICQRGTSLTIQCQVDSQVTMMFWYRQQPGQSLTLIATANQGSEATYESGFVIDKFPISRPNLTFSTLTVSNMSPEDSSIYLCSVWSGVEGAFFGQGTRLTVV.

A few counts support this clone. The gene calls are TRBV24-1 and TRBJ2-7, with TRBD2 identical over 9 bases. The length of the CDR3 is 13 residues. J gave up 7 bases and V 9 bases, and 9 bases lay outside the gene matches. Germline V gene sequence: CDR1 KGHDR, CDR2 SFDVKD. CDR3 amino acids: CATAGGAREEQYF. The DNA for the CDR3 is TGTGCCACCGCGGGAGGGGCGAGGGAAGAGCAGTACTTC.

The CDR3 bases are TGCAGTGCTAGTCTGGAGGGGTCAACTAATGAAAAACTGTTTTTT. It yields the protein CSASLEGSTNEKLFF. The V and J genes are TRBV20-1 and TRBJ1-4; D may be TRBD1 (5 bases). This CDR3 spans 15 amino acids. V was pared by 3 bases and J by 0 bases, with 11 bases between. Germline V lookup: CDR1 DFQATT, CDR2 SNEGSKA (reference sequence).

This clone was detected only once. V gene TRBV28 combines with J gene TRBJ2-2, with D maybe TRBD1 (6 bases). The V gene lost 7 bases and the J gene lost 8 bases, with 14 bases spanning the gap. CDR3 size: 13 residues. From germline, CDR1 is MDHEN and CDR2 SYDVKM. CDR3 residues: CASKGSGTGELFF. The CDR3 DNA sequence: TGTGCCAGCAAGGGTTCCGGGACAGGGGAGCTGTTTTTT.

The chain employs TRBV19 and TRBJ2-3; D might be TRBD1 (5 bases). Trimming pared 8 bases from V and 4 bases from J, leaving 16 bases between. CDR1 is LNHDA and CDR2 is SQIVND in the germline V gene (reference sequence). The CDR3 length is 14 residues. The CDR3 DNA reads TGTGCCAGTCAAGAAGGGGTATCTGCAGATACGCAGTATTTT. This codes for CASQEGVSADTQYF.

The V and J genes are TRBV6-5 and TRBJ1-1; D uncertain. Deletions cut 7 bases from V and 3 bases from J, with 12 bases between. Germline V gene data show CDR1 as MNHEY and CDR2 as SVGAGI. The CDR3 loop spans 13 amino acids. In DNA form, the CDR3 reads TGTGCCAGCAACCACCTCGCGGACACTGAAGCTTTCTTT. It specifies CASNHLADTEAFF.

The V and J genes are TRBV5-4 and TRBJ2-3; D not resolved. Germline lookup yields CDR1 SGHNT and CDR2 YYREEE (reference sequence). Trimming pared 1 base from V and 4 bases from J, leaving 13 bases between. The CDR3 consists of 15 residues. Here the CDR3 DNA reads TGTGCCAGCAGCTTGTCTACCCGGGTCCCAGATACGCAGTATTTT. This encodes CASSLSTRVPDTQYF.

V is TRBV7-9 and J is TRBJ1-4; D gene unclear. V was clipped by 1 base and J by 7 bases, with 10 bases between them. Germline V gene data show CDR1 as SEHNR and CDR2 as FQNEAQ (reference sequence). This CDR3 is built from 14 residues. DNA for the CDR3: TGTGCCAGCAGCTTAGGTTCCGGAGGTGAAAAACTGTTTTTT. This codes for CASSLGSGGEKLFF.

J is TRBJ1-6 and V is TRBV5-6; 9 bases align to TRBD1. The CDR3 consists of 17 residues. Germline V lookup: CDR1 SGHDT, CDR2 YYEEEE. Trimming cost V 4 bases and J 0 bases; bases outside gene matches: 5. The CDR3 loop is CASSGGQGSSYNSPLHF. The DNA for the CDR3 is TGTGCCAGCAGCGGAGGACAGGGGAGCTCCTATAATTCACCCCTCCACTTT.

This chain joins TRBV6-5 and TRBJ1-2; no clear D gene. Germline V gene lookup returns CDR1 MNHEY and CDR2 SVGAGI. The CDR3 is 14 amino acids. V dropped 4 bases and J dropped 8 bases, with 17 bases sitting between them. The CDR3 spells CASSSIPLLEGYTF. As DNA, the CDR3 is TGTGCCAGCAGTTCTATCCCCTTACTAGAGGGCTACACCTTC.

The V gene is TRBV15, the J gene TRBJ1-2, with 10 bases matching TRBD1. V was pared by 0 bases and J by 2 bases, with 6 bases of the junction left unmatched. The germline V gene encodes CDR1 LNHNV and CDR2 YYDKDF (reference sequence). The CDR3 sequence is 17 residues long. The CDR3 DNA is TGTGCCACCAGCAGAGATCGAGGACAGGGGGTCAACTATGGCTACACCTTC. It is translated as CATSRDRGQGVNYGYTF.

This clone was seen just once. The chain joins TRBV2 to TRBJ2-2; 9 nucleotides line up with TRBD2. Trimming took 11 bases from V and 4 from J; bases not matched to a gene: 8. CDR1 and CDR2 from the germline V gene are SNHLY and FYNNEI. The CDR3 covers 14 residues. The CDR3 DNA follows: TGTGCCCGCGGCGGGGGGGAGTTCACCGGGGAGCTGTTTTTT. It translates to CARGGGEFTGELFF.

The count of this clone is one. This sequence joins TRBV6-5 and TRBJ2-1, with a weak D call TRBD2 (5 bases). The CDR3 is made up of 15 amino acids. Trimming stripped 7 bases from V and 3 bases from J, with 16 bases between. Germline V gene data show CDR1 as MNHEY and CDR2 as SVGAGI. The CDR3 sequence: CASKIGRGHYNEQFF. The CDR3 nucleotides are TGTGCCAGCAAAATAGGCCGAGGGCACTACAATGAGCAGTTCTTC.

V is TRBV4-3 and J is TRBJ2-7; 7 bases agree with TRBD1. Trimming cost V 2 bases and J 3 bases; bases outside gene matches: 7. The CDR3 sequence is 15 residues long. CDR1 is LGHNA and CDR2 is YSLEER in the germline V gene. CDR3 coding DNA: TGCGCCAGCAGCCAACACCGGGACAGTAGCTACGAGCAGTACTTC. It specifies CASSQHRDSSYEQYF.

This clone was picked up one time. V gene TRBV5-1 combines with J gene TRBJ1-5; D is undetermined. The germline V gene has CDR1 SGHRS and CDR2 YFSETQ. The CDR3 contains 14 residues. Trimming removed 0 bases at V and 2 bases at J, with 6 bases between. The CDR3 region is CASSLDTGNQPQHF. The CDR3 DNA is TGCGCCAGCAGCTTGGACACAGGCAATCAGCCCCAGCATTTT.

The genes are TRBV5-6 and TRBJ2-5; D possibly corresponds to TRBD2 (7 bases). V lost 3 bases to trimming and J lost 4 bases, with 16 bases between them. This CDR3 has 15 residues. Germline loops: CDR1 SGHDT, CDR2 YYEEEE. The CDR3 loop is CASSSWGGARETQYF. The CDR3, as DNA: TGTGCCAGCAGCTCTTGGGGGGGGGCGCGAGAGACCCAGTACTTC.

The V call is TRBV10-3, the J call TRBJ2-1, with D possibly being TRBD1 (5 bases). V dropped 3 bases and J dropped 7 bases, with 13 bases sitting between them. The CDR3 runs 14 residues. Per the germline V gene, CDR1 is ENHRY and CDR2 is SYGVKD. The CDR3 region has the DNA TGTGCCATCAGTGAACAGGTTGGGGATAATGAGCAGTTCTTC. The encoded protein is CAISEQVGDNEQFF.

This chain joins TRBV7-8 and TRBJ2-7, with a tentative D call TRBD2 (6 bases). Germline CDR1 is SGHVS and CDR2 is FQNEAQ. The CDR3 runs to 12 residues. V was clipped by 5 bases and J by 6 bases, with 11 bases between them. DNA for the CDR3: TGTGCCAGCAGCCCCGGGGGTACCGAGCAGTACTTC. Translating gives CASSPGGTEQYF.

The V gene is TRBV29-1, the J gene TRBJ1-2, with 7 bases that match TRBD1. The CDR3 is made up of 13 amino acids. Germline V gives CDR1 SQVTM, CDR2 ANQGSEA. Trimming took 2 bases from V and 5 from J; bases not matched to a gene: 5. The chain's CDR3 is CSVETRDSYGYTF. The CDR3 DNA is TGCAGCGTTGAAACACGGGACAGTTATGGCTACACCTTC.

This chain joins TRBV6-1 and TRBJ1-1; TRBD1 agrees at 8 bases. V lost 2 bases to trimming and J lost 3 bases; unmatched junction nucleotides: 2. This CDR3 is built from 14 residues. The germline gives CDR1 MNHNS, CDR2 SASEGT. This chain's CDR3 is CASSEQGAHTEAFF. CDR3 coding DNA: TGTGCCAGCAGTGAACAGGGGGCGCACACTGAAGCTTTCTTT.

The CDR3 DNA follows: TGTGCCAGCAGCTTAGCCGGGGACAGGGGGCTACATGGCTACACCTTC. Residues: CASSLAGDRGLHGYTF. The rearrangement joins TRBV11-2 to TRBJ1-2; TRBD1 aligns across 12 bases. This CDR3 spans 16 amino acids. Germline CDR1 and CDR2: SGHAT and FQNNGV. The ends lost 1 base at V and 6 bases at J; junction bases unmatched: 6.

The chain recombines TRBV6-5 with TRBJ2-4; D gene ambiguous. Germline lookup yields CDR1 MNHEY and CDR2 SVGAGI. V was shortened by 7 bases and J by 1 base, with 11 bases between the two germline ends. The CDR3 totals 14 residues. In DNA, the CDR3 is TGTGCCAGCATTGGCCAGATCGCCAAAAACATTCAGTACTTC. Protein sequence: CASIGQIAKNIQYF.

The V and J genes are TRBV19 and TRBJ1-5; a weak D match, TRBD1 (5 bases). The CDR3 length is 13 residues. Germline loops: CDR1 LNHDA, CDR2 SQIVND (reference sequence). V lost 4 bases and J lost 3, with 7 bases in between. CDR3: CASSRQPNQPQHF. The CDR3, as DNA: TGTGCCAGTAGTAGACAGCCCAATCAGCCCCAGCATTTT.

This sequence joins TRBV5-1 and TRBJ2-3, with 11 bases aligning to TRBD2. The CDR3 consists of 16 residues. Germline trimming cut 0 bases from V and 5 bases from J; bases unmatched to any gene: 5. Germline CDR1 is SGHRS and CDR2 is YFSETQ. The CDR3 sequence is CASSLGTGTSGDTQYF. The CDR3 DNA sequence: TGCGCCAGCAGCTTGGGAACCGGGACTAGCGGAGATACGCAGTATTTT.